The next 14 T cell receptor beta chains were all read from a single sample in a study of blood T cell repertoires in COVID-19. TCRdb keeps only in-frame clones here, not all; method: immunoSEQ multiplex PCR. The sample contains a few hundred thousand clones, about nine tenths of which appear only once. Specimen: peripheral blood. Source of these receptors: a woman aged 25 to 45 who had recovered from COVID-19.

V and J are TRBV20-1 and TRBJ1-4; no firm D call. Trimming took 3 bases from V and 6 from J, leaving 14 bases between them. Per germline, CDR1 DFQATT and CDR2 SNEGSKA (reference sequence). The CDR3 consists of 14 residues. The CDR3 sequence is CSASRDNSYEKLFF. For the CDR3, the DNA is TGCAGTGCTAGTCGAGACAATTCCTATGAAAAACTGTTTTTT.

The chain is built from TRBV28 and TRBJ2-1; TRBD1 is a possible D gene (5 bases). V shed 7 bases and J shed 8 bases, with 12 bases lying between them. This CDR3 is built from 12 residues. Germline V gene sequence: CDR1 MDHEN, CDR2 SYDVKM. Here the CDR3 DNA reads TGTGCCAGCACATCTCAGGGTTATGAGCAGTTCTTC. Protein: CASTSQGYEQFF.

This sequence joins TRBV10-3 and TRBJ1-1; maybe TRBD1 (6 bases). Trimming left V 6 bases short and J 2 bases short, with 16 bases between. Germline V gives CDR1 ENHRY, CDR2 SYGVKD. This CDR3 comprises 15 residues. For the CDR3, the DNA is TGTGCCATCAGGCCCTCTGGGGGCCAAAACACTGAAGCTTTCTTT. It codes for CAIRPSGGQNTEAFF.

V is TRBV19 and J is TRBJ2-1; TRBD1 aligns across 10 bases. From germline, CDR1 is LNHDA and CDR2 SQIVND (reference sequence). V trimming: 1 base; J trimming: 9 bases; junction bases outside the gene matches: 9. This CDR3 has 16 residues. The CDR3 protein is CASSIGPGQGKREQFF. The DNA for the CDR3 is TGTGCCAGTAGTATAGGGCCGGGACAGGGGAAACGTGAGCAGTTCTTC.

This clone was seen just once. The chain joins TRBV6-6 to TRBJ2-1; 7 positions agree with TRBD2. CDR1 and CDR2 (germline): MNHNY, SVGAGI (reference sequence). This CDR3 has 15 residues. The trim removed 7 bases at V and 1 base at J, leaving 7 bases unmatched. The CDR3 coding sequence is TGTGCCAGCAATGGGGGGGTTCGGTCCTACAATGAGCAGTTCTTC. Protein sequence: CASNGGVRSYNEQFF.

This clone has a single count. The rearrangement links TRBV19 to TRBJ1-2, with TRBD1 identical over 9 bases. CDR1 and CDR2 from the germline V gene are LNHDA and SQIVND (reference sequence). The junction had 9 bases not matched to a gene; V was cut back by 6 bases and J by 4 bases. The CDR3 is 15 amino acids. CDR3 nucleotides: TGTGCCAGTAGAGCCTCGGGACAGGGATCCTATGGCTACACCTTC. It yields the protein CASRASGQGSYGYTF. Together with reference TRBV19 and TRBJ1-2, the CDR3 gives the full variable domain: DGGITQSPKYLFRKEGQNVTLSCEQNLNHDAMYWYRQDPGQGLRLIYYSQIVNDFQKGDIAEGYSVSREKKESFPLTVTSAQKNPTAFYLCASRASGQGSYGYTFGSGTRLTVV.

The chain couples TRBV30 to TRBJ1-4; tentatively, D is TRBD1 (5 bases). There are 13 residues in the CDR3. Germline CDR1 is GTSNPN and CDR2 is SVGIG (reference sequence). V gave up 6 bases and J gave up 8 bases, with 16 bases separating them. This CDR3 is CACQTRQGEKLFF. DNA for the CDR3: TGTGCCTGTCAAACCCGGCAGGGCGAAAAACTGTTTTTT.

The genes are TRBV27 and TRBJ2-7; D is uncertain. The CDR3 is 13 residues long. V lost 4 bases and J lost 12, with 19 bases in between. The germline CDR1 and CDR2 sequences are MNHEY and SMNVEV (reference sequence). The CDR3: CASSSFLMAEWYF. The CDR3 bases are TGTGCCAGCAGTTCGTTCTTGATGGCAGAATGGTACTTC.

The chain carries TRBV6-6 and TRBJ1-1; 8 bases align to TRBD1. The CDR3 spans 16 residues. The V gene end was trimmed by 5 bases and the J gene end by 1 base; junction bases not matched to a gene: 9. CDR1 and CDR2 (germline): MNHNY, SVGAGI (reference sequence). CDR3 coding DNA: TGTGCCAGCAGTGGGAGGGACAGGCCAAGGAACACTGAAGCTTTCTTT. The encoded protein is CASSGRDRPRNTEAFF.

The chain employs TRBV27 and TRBJ1-2; 9 bases map to TRBD1. The J segment lost 4 bases and the V segment lost 5 bases, leaving 11 bases of the junction unmatched. CDR1 MNHEY and CDR2 SMNVEV come from the germline V gene (reference sequence). CDR3 length equals 16 residues. CDR3 DNA sequence: TGTGCCAGCAGTCTTTCTAAAGGGACAGGGATCTATGGCTACACCTTC. This sequence encodes CASSLSKGTGIYGYTF.

The V call is TRBV7-9, the J call TRBJ1-2; D is unclear. The CDR3 totals 13 residues. V lost 0 bases and J lost 8, with 10 bases in between. CDR1 and CDR2 (germline): SEHNR, FQNEAQ (reference sequence). The CDR3 is CASSLAGGQGYTF. The CDR3 nucleotides read TGTGCCAGCAGCTTAGCGGGAGGCCAAGGCTACACCTTC. The full variable domain, rest sourced from reference TRBV7-9 and TRBJ1-2, is DTGVSQNPRHKITKRGQNVTFRCDPISEHNRLYWYRQTLGQGPEFLTYFQNEAQLEKSRLLSDRFSAERPKGSFSTLEIQRTEQGDSAMYLCASSLAGGQGYTFGSGTRLTVV.

The rearrangement joins TRBV5-1 to TRBJ2-2; maybe TRBD2 (6 bases). Germline-derived CDR1 and CDR2 are SGHRS and YFSETQ. The CDR3 is made up of 14 amino acids. The ends were cut back, 5 bases at V and 7 bases at J, with 15 bases in the middle. CDR3 protein: CASSFEGRGGELFF. CDR3 sequence (DNA): TGCGCCAGCAGTTTCGAAGGGCGGGGCGGGGAGCTGTTTTTT. Full variable domain (outside the CDR3, taken from reference TRBV5-1 and TRBJ2-2): KAGVTQTPRYLIKTRGQQVTLSCSPISGHRSVSWYQQTPGQGLQFLFEYFSETQRNKGNFPGRFSGRQFSNSRSEMNVSTLELGDSALYLCASSFEGRGGELFFGEGSRLTVL.

V usage is TRBV15 and J usage is TRBJ1-1; 8 positions match TRBD1. The CDR3 sequence is 14 residues long. V shed 7 bases, J shed 4 bases, and the junction held 8 bases outside the gene matches. Germline CDR1 and CDR2: LNHNV and YYDKDF (reference sequence). This CDR3 reads CATTSQGAGTEAFF. The CDR3 DNA follows: TGTGCCACCACTAGCCAGGGGGCGGGCACTGAAGCTTTCTTT.

The chain recombines TRBV18 with TRBJ1-4; 7 bases map to TRBD1. The length of the CDR3 is 13 residues. Germline-derived CDR1 and CDR2 are KGHSH and LQKENI. The junction had 4 bases not matched to a gene; V was cut back by 7 bases and J by 5 bases. In DNA, the CDR3 is TGTGCCAGCTGTTCGACAGGGAATGAAAAACTGTTTTTT. Its protein is CASCSTGNEKLFF.